The clone carrying this TCR beta chain was seen many times. The target antigen is unknown. The data stem from a study of T cells in Graves' hyperthyroidism and ophthalmopathy. Study findings and constraints: Ophthalmopathy could be told apart from stable hyperthyroidism with a 13 V-J model. Among thyroid clonotypes expanded above 0.001, most also appeared in blood.

Newly diagnosed hyperthyroidism, duration under 2 months, in patients aged 18 to 65. Germline loops: CDR1 DFQATT, CDR2 SNEGSKA (reference sequence). The ends were cut back, 2 bases at V and 3 bases at J, with 10 bases in the middle. The CDR3 runs to 14 residues. The investigators amplified TCR beta CDR3 regions from RNA transcripts. The HTBI primer set drove a first-round RT-PCR of the TCR CDR3. Using its own MiXCR run on the multiplex PCR reads, TCRdb lists one record per CDR3 protein. This table holds around 380,000 distinct CDR3 sequences, roughly 14% found once. This rearrangement joins TRBV20-1 to TRBJ2-2; the D gene is possibly TRBD2 (6 bases). The source of this sequence is a man aged 25-45 years with Graves' hyperthyroidism that later progressed to Graves' ophthalmopathy. Sequencing used blood. The CDR3 spells CSARRPGDTGELFF. The CDR3, as DNA: TGCAGTGCTAGAAGGCCGGGGGACACCGGGGAGCTGTTTTTT.